This entry describes one T cell receptor (beta chain). This specimen comes from a study of OX40 agonist ivuxolimab in advanced cancers. Study summary: The study reported partial responses in three patients: one hepatocellular carcinoma, two cutaneous melanoma.

Generated by immunoSEQ multiplex PCR, the TCRdb table keeps only in-frame clones and is missing some. The sample has over 50,000 clones, 82% seen once. The CDR3 extends over 16 amino acids. In germline, CDR1 is SGHRS, CDR2 YFSETQ. V was clipped by 4 bases and J by 7 bases, with 21 bases between them. V gene TRBV5-1 combines with J gene TRBJ2-1; D might be TRBD1 (6 bases). This TCR was sampled from an adult with an advanced solid tumor such as melanoma, head and neck, liver or kidney cancer. The material sequenced was CD4+ or CD8+ T cells sorted from blood, taken in a trial of the OX40 agonist ivuxolimab. The CDR3 coding sequence is TGCGCCAGCAGCCCCAGGGGTCAGGGACAAACGAATGAGCAGTTCTTC. It is translated as CASSPRGQGQTNEQFF.